This TCR beta chain was found in a study of response to subunit inactivated influenza vaccine. TCRdb reanalysed the RT-PCR reads using MiXCR and keeps one entry per CDR3 protein. The table lists roughly 670,000 distinct CDR3 sequences, about 14% of them singletons. Germline loops: CDR1 LNHDA, CDR2 SQIVND (reference sequence). The CDR3 spans 20 residues. V trimming: 0 bases; J trimming: 1 base; junction bases outside the gene matches: 10. The chain has TRBV19 and TRBJ2-1, with 12 nucleotides matching TRBD2. Sequences were derived from PBMCs from blood, sampled roughly 2 weeks before vaccination. The receptor was derived from a man between 50 and 59 years old who received an inactivated influenza vaccine. The CDR3 sequence: CASSIEVAGGLAGSYNEQFF. DNA of the CDR3: TGTGCCAGTAGTATAGAGGTAGCAGGCGGACTAGCGGGATCCTACAATGAGCAGTTCTTC. The full variable domain, with the rest looked up from reference TRBV19 and TRBJ2-1, is DGGITQSPKYLFRKEGQNVTLSCEQNLNHDAMYWYRQDPGQGLRLIYYSQIVNDFQKGDIAEGYSVSREKKESFPLTVTSAQKNPTAFYLCASSIEVAGGLAGSYNEQFFGPGTRLTVL.